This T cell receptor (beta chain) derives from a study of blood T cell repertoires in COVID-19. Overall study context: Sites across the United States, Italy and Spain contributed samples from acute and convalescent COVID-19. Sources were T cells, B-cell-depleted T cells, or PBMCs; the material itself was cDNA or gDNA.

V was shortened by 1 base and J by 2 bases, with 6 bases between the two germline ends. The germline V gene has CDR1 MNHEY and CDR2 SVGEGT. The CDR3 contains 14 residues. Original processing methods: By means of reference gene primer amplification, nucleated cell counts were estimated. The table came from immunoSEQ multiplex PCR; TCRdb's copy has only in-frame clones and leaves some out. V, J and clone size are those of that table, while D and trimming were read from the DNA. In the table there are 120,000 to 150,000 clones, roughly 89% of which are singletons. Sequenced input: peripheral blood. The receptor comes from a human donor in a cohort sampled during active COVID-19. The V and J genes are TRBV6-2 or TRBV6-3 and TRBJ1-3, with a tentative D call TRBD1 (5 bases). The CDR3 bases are TGTGCCAGCAGTTACTACAGGACTGGAAACACCATATATTTT. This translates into CASSYYRTGNTIYF.